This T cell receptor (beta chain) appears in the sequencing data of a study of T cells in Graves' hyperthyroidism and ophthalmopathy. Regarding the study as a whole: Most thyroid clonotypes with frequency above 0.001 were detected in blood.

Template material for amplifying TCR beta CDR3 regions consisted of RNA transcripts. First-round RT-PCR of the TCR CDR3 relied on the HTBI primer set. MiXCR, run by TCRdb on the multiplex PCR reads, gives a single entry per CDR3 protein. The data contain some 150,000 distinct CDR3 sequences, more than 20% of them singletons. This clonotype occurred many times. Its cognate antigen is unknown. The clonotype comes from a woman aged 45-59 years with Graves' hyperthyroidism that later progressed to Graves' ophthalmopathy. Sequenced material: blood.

For the CDR3, the DNA is TGTGCCAGCAGTGAAGAAGCGGGGTACGGTGGTGAGCAGTTCTTC. It codes for CASSEEAGYGGEQFF. The V call is TRBV2, the J call TRBJ2-1; 7 bases are shared with TRBD2. From germline, CDR1 is SNHLY and CDR2 FYNNEI. The junction had 9 bases not matched to a gene; V was cut back by 1 base and J by 9 bases. The CDR3 totals 15 residues.